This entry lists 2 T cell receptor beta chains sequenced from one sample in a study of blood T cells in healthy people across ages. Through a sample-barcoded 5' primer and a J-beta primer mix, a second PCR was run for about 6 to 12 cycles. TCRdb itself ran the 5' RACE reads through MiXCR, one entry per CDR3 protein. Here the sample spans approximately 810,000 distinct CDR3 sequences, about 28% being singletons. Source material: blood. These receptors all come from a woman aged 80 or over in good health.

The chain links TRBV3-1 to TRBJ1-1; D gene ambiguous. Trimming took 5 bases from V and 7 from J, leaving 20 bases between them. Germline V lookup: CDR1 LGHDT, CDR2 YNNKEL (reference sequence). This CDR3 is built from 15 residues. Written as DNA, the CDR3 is TGTGCCAGCAGCTATCAACGCGGGTTTTCGGGTGAAGCTTTCTTT. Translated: CASSYQRGFSGEAFF.

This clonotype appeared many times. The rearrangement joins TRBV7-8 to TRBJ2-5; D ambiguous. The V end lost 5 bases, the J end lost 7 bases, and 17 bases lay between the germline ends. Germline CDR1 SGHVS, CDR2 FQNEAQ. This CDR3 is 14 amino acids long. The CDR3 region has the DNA TGTGCCAGCAGCGGCCGCCGGGCCCTCCGGACCCAGTACTTC. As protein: CASSGRRALRTQYF.